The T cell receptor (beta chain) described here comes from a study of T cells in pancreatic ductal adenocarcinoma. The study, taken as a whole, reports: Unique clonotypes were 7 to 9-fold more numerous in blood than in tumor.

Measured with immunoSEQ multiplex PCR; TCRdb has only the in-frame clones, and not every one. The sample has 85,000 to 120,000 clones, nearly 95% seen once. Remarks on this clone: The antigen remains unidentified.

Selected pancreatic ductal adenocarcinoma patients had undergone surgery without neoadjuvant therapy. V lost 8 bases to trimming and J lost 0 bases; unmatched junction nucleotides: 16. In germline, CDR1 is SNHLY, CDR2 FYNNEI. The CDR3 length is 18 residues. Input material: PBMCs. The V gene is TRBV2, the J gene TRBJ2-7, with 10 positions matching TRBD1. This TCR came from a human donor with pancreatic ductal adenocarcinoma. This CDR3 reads CASLSGDRGGWSSYEQYF. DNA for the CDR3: TGTGCCAGCCTTTCGGGGGACAGGGGCGGGTGGAGCTCCTACGAGCAGTACTTC.